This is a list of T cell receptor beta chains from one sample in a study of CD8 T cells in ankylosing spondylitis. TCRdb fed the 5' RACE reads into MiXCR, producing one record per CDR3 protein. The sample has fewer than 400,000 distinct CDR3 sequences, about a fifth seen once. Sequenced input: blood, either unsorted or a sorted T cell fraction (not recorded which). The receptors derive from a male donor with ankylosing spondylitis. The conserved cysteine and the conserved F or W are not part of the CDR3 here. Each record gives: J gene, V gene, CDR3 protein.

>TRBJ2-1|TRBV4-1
ASSQAISGIGNEQF
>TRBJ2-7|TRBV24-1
ATSDGPSGSYEQY
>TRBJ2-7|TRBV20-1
SAAGVLGYEQY
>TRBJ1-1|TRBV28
ASRPGGYTEAF
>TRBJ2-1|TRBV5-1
ASSADVAGGLNEQF
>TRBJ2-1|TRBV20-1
SARDPKRYNEQF
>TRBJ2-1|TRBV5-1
ASSLRKWASGLPSSYNEQF
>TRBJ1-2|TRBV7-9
ASSRRKTGVFHGYT
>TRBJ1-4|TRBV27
ASSTWGQPDEKLF
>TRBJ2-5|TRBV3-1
ASSQDRDWIQETQY
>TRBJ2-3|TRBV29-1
SVSGTSGRPDTQY
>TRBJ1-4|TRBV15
ATSSRISDEKLF
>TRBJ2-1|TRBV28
ASNPGPPSNEQF
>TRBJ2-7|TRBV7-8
ASSLEGSAYEQY
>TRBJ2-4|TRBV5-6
ASSWGQGITKNIQY
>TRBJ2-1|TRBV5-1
ASSLSMGNEQF
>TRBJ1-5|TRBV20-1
SARTGEGNQPQH